The rows below give T cell receptor beta chains drawn from one sample of a study of T cells after yellow fever vaccination. TCRdb processed the 5' RACE reads anew with MiXCR; each CDR3 protein has one entry. The table includes approximately 330,000 distinct CDR3 sequences, roughly 3.9% detected once. Sample: PBMCs, taken 5 days after the yellow fever booster vaccination. Receptors were obtained from a man younger than 35 who received the YFV17D yellow fever vaccine. Both conserved end residues are part of each CDR3. A D gene is named only where the DNA matches it firmly. Some rows have no size entry. The others give once, few or many, or a class for an expanded clone.

CDR3	DNA	V	J	D	size
CASSQVQRPNIQYF	TGTGCCAGCAGCCAAGTTCAGCGGCCAAACATTCAGTACTTC	TRBV4-2	TRBJ2-4	NA	NA
CSARHRGRGQPQHF	TGCAGTGCAAGACACAGGGGGCGAGGTCAGCCCCAGCATTTT	TRBV20-1	TRBJ1-5	TRBD1	many
CASSPTGAPDTQYF	TGTGCCAGCAGCCCCACAGGGGCTCCAGATACGCAGTATTTT	TRBV6-5	TRBJ2-3	TRBD1	NA
CATSDMTGQGYSYSGANVLTF	TGTGCCACCAGTGATATGACGGGACAGGGCTACAGCTACTCTGGGGCCAACGTCCTGACTTTC	TRBV24-1	TRBJ2-6	TRBD1	NA
CAWSVQGDTQYF	TGTGCCTGGAGTGTACAAGGGGATACGCAGTATTTT	TRBV30	TRBJ2-3	NA	few
CASSLDGDSETQYF	TGCGCCAGCAGCTTGGACGGGGATAGCGAGACCCAGTACTTC	TRBV5-1	TRBJ2-5	NA	NA
CASSLDLRGSGETQYF	TGTGCCAGCAGCTTAGATCTCAGGGGTTCGGGCGAGACCCAGTACTTC	TRBV11-2	TRBJ2-5	NA	few
CASSQGYKGEPQHF	TGTGCCAGCAGCCAAGGCTACAAGGGGGAGCCCCAGCATTTT	TRBV3-1	TRBJ1-5	NA	NA
CASSHRQGQETQYF	TGTGCCAGCAGCCACCGACAGGGCCAAGAGACCCAGTACTTC	TRBV3-1	TRBJ2-5	TRBD1	few
CASSLGTSGVAKNIQYF	TGCGCCAGCAGCCTTGGGACTAGCGGCGTGGCCAAAAACATTCAGTACTTC	TRBV5-1	TRBJ2-4	TRBD2	few
CSVEGASEQYF	TGCAGCGTTGAGGGGGCTAGCGAGCAGTACTTC	TRBV29-1	TRBJ2-7	NA	NA
CASSLVSRHNEQFF	TGTGCCAGCAGCTTAGTCTCCAGACACAATGAGCAGTTCTTC	TRBV7-2	TRBJ2-1	NA	many
CASSYGQGFSGNTIYF	TGTGCCAGCAGCTACGGCCAGGGCTTTTCTGGAAACACCATATATTTT	TRBV7-8	TRBJ1-3	NA	many
CATSDSLTGNEQFF	TGTGCCACCAGTGATTCCCTGACCGGGAATGAGCAGTTCTTC	TRBV24-1	TRBJ2-1	NA	NA
CASSPGTLPPGELFF	TGCGCCAGCAGCCCCGGAACCCTCCCCCCCGGGGAGCTGTTTTTT	TRBV4-1	TRBJ2-2	NA	NA
CASSVDPQTEAFF	TGTGCCAGCAGCGTAGATCCCCAGACCGAAGCTTTCTTT	TRBV9	TRBJ1-1	NA	few
CASSGAFEAFF	TGTGCCAGCAGCGGAGCATTTGAAGCTTTCTTT	TRBV12-3/TRBV12-4	TRBJ1-1	NA	NA
CAPGDIAHIQYF	TGCGCCCCCGGGGACATAGCCCACATTCAGTACTTC	TRBV5-1	TRBJ2-4	NA	few
CASSYGATSTDTQYF	TGCGCCAGCAGCTACGGGGCCACTAGCACAGATACGCAGTATTTT	TRBV5-1	TRBJ2-3	NA	many
CASSFTHLGLVGETQYF	TGTGCCAGCAGTTTCACGCACTTGGGACTGGTCGGGGAGACCCAGTACTTC	TRBV28	TRBJ2-5	NA	NA
CASSREGPTEAFF	TGTGCCAGCAGCCGGGAGGGGCCCACTGAAGCTTTCTTT	TRBV3-1	TRBJ1-1	NA	NA
CSARDRGRWAYEQYF	TGCAGTGCTAGAGATCGGGGACGCTGGGCCTACGAGCAGTACTTC	TRBV20-1	TRBJ2-7	NA	few
CASSRTKGGRDGELFF	TGTGCCAGCAGCCGGACCAAGGGGGGGCGCGACGGGGAGCTGTTTTTT	TRBV7-9	TRBJ2-2	NA	few
CAISGQLNTEAFF	TGTGCCATCTCGGGACAGTTGAACACTGAAGCTTTCTTT	TRBV10-3	TRBJ1-1	TRBD1	few
CASSQGQGKFF	TGTGCCAGCAGCCAGGGACAGGGAAAGTTCTTC	TRBV6-2/TRBV6-3	TRBJ2-1	TRBD1	few
CASSLAPQGLYTF	TGTGCCAGCAGCCTAGCCCCCCAGGGGCTCTACACCTTC	TRBV11-2	TRBJ1-2	NA	NA
CASSLAPGTGYQPQHF	TGTGCCAGCAGCTTAGCGCCCGGCACAGGCTATCAGCCCCAGCATTTT	TRBV7-2	TRBJ1-5	NA	many
CASRRDRGIYTQYF	TGTGCCAGCCGACGGGATAGGGGCATATATACGCAGTATTTT	TRBV6-1	TRBJ2-3	NA	few
CSARVSSYNSPLHF	TGCAGTGCTAGAGTGAGCTCCTATAATTCACCCCTCCACTTT	TRBV20-1	TRBJ1-6	NA	NA
CASSVGSGGPSYEQYF	TGTGCCAGCAGCGTAGGGTCAGGGGGCCCCTCCTACGAGCAGTACTTC	TRBV9	TRBJ2-7	TRBD1	many
CASSEVPNSPLHF	TGTGCCAGCAGTGAGGTTCCTAATTCACCCCTCCACTTT	TRBV2	TRBJ1-6	NA	few